This T cell receptor beta chain was identified during a study of neurological immune-mediated disorders. This clonotype was recorded at least ten times. At one end, the junction sequence differs from germline, possibly due to a read error. CDR3 length: 14 residues. Germline CDR1 and CDR2: SGHAT and FQNNGV. TCRdb re-called the 5' RACE reads with MiXCR, one entry per CDR3 protein. The data show approximately 30,000 distinct CDR3 sequences, roughly 15% seen once. V is TRBV11-2 and J is TRBJ2-7, with D maybe TRBD1 (5 bases). This clonotype originated in a man aged 70 or older in good health. The material sequenced was PBMCs. CDR3 sequence (DNA): TGTGCCAGCAGCCTAGAACGGCAGGGTAACGAGCAGTACTTC. Its protein product is CASSLERQGNEQYF.